This TCR beta chain was identified in a study of blood T cell repertoires in COVID-19. Study processing details: Amplification of reference gene primers was used by the study to estimate nucleated cell counts. This table comes from immunoSEQ multiplex PCR, and its TCRdb copy is limited to in-frame clones, with some not included. For V, J and clone size, that table is used; D and trimming come from the DNA. The sample includes 130,000 or so clones, about 89% of them seen just once. Seattle participants joined during active infection and were tracked over time. There are 13 residues in the CDR3. In germline, CDR1 is SEHNR, CDR2 FQNEAQ (reference sequence). The V gene lost 4 bases and the J gene lost 7 bases, with 10 bases spanning the gap.

The sequence was collected from a woman between 65 and 79 years old with COVID-19, enrolled during active disease. The sequencing sample was made of peripheral blood. This chain links TRBV7-9 with TRBJ1-4, with D uncertain. The CDR3 DNA reads TGTGCCAGCAGCTCGCGGGGAGGTGAAAAACTGTTTTTT. This codes for CASSSRGGEKLFF.